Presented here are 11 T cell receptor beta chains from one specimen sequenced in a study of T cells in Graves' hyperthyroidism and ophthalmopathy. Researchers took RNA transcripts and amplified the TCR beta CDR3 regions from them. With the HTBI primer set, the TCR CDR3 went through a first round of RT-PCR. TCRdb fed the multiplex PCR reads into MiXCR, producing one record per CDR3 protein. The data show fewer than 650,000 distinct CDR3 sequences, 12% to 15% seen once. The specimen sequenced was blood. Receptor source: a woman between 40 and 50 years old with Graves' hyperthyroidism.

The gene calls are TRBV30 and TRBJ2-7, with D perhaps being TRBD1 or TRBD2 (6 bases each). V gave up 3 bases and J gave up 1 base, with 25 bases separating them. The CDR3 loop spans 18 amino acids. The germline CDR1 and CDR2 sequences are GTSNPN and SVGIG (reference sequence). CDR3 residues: CAWSAKGGGKRGSYEQYF. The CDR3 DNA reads TGTGCCTGGAGCGCCAAAGGAGGGGGGAAAAGAGGTTCCTACGAGCAGTACTTC.

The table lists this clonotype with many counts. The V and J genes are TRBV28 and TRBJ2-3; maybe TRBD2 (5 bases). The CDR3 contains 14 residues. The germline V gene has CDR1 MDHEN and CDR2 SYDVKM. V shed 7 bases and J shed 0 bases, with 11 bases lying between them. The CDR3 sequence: CASTERLSTDTQYF. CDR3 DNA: TGTGCCAGCACTGAGCGGTTAAGCACAGATACGCAGTATTTT.

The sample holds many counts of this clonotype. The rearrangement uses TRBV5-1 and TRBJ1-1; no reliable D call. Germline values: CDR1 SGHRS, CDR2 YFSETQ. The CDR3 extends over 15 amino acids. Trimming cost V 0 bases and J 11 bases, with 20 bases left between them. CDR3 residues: CASSLEPYEMKRAFF. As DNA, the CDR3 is TGCGCCAGCAGCTTGGAGCCCTATGAGATGAAGAGGGCTTTCTTT.

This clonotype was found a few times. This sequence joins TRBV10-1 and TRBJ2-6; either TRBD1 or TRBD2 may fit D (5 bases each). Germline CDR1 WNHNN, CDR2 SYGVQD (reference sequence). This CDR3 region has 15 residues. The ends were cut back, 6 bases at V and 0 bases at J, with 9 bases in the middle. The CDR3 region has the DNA TGCGCCAGCAGCGAGGGGAGCTCTGGGGCCAACGTCCTGACTTTC. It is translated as CASSEGSSGANVLTF.

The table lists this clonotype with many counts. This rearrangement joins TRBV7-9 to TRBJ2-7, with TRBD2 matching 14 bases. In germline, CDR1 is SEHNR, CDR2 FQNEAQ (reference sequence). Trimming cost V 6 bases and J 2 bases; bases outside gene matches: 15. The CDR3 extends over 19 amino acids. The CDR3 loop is CASRPNPGLAGVDAYEQYF. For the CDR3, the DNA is TGTGCCAGCAGGCCAAACCCGGGACTAGCGGGAGTCGACGCCTACGAGCAGTACTTC.

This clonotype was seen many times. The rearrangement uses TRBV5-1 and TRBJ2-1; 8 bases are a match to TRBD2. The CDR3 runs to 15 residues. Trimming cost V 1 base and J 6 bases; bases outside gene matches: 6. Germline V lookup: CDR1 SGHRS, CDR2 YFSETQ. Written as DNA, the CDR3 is TGCGCCAGCAGCTTGTCTTCTAGCGGGCCCAATGAGCAGTTCTTC. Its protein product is CASSLSSSGPNEQFF.

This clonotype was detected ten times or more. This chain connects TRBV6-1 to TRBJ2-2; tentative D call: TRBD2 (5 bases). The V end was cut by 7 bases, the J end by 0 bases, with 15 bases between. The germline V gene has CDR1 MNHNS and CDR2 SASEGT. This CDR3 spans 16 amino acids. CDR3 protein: CASIGLGVANTGELFF. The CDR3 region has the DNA TGTGCCAGCATCGGACTCGGTGTCGCGAACACCGGGGAGCTGTTTTTT.

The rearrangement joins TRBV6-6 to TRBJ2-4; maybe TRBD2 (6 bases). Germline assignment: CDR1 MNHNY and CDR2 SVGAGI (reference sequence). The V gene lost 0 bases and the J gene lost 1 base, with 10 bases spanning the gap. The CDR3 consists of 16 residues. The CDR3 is CASSYSAGGAKNIQYF. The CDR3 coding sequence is TGTGCCAGCAGTTACTCGGCTGGGGGGGCCAAAAACATTCAGTACTTC.

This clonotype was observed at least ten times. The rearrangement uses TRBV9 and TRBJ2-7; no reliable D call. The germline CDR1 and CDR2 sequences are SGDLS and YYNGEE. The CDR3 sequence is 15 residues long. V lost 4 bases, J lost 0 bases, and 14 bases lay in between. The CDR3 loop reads CASSRGWGSSYEQYF. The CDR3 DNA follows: TGTGCCAGCAGCAGAGGTTGGGGATCCTCCTACGAGCAGTACTTC.

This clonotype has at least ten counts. The CDR3 spells CASSPGRSVEQYF. DNA of the CDR3: TGTGCCAGCAGTCCCGGCCGGTCTGTCGAGCAGTACTTC. J is TRBJ2-7 and V is TRBV28, with D uncertain. The CDR3 has 13 residues. Germline V gene lookup returns CDR1 MDHEN and CDR2 SYDVKM. V lost 5 bases and J lost 6, with 14 bases in between. The full variable domain, its missing parts supplied by reference TRBV28 and TRBJ2-7, is DVKVTQSSRYLVKRTGEKVFLECVQDMDHENMFWYRQDPGLGLRLIYFSYDVKMKEKGDIPEGYSVSREKKERFSLILESASTNQTSMYLCASSPGRSVEQYFGPGTRLTVT.

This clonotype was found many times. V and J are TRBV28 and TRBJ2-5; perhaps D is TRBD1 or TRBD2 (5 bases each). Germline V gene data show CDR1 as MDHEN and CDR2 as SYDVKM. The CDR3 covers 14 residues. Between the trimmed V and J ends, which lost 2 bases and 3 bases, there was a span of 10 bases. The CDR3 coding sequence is TGTGCCAGCAGTTTAGGGGGATTGGAAGAGACCCAGTACTTC. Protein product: CASSLGGLEETQYF.